A single sample gave rise to the 32 T cell receptor beta chains below, sequenced in a study of Graves' ophthalmopathy and Graves' hyperthyroidism. Beta-chain TCR CDR3 regions were amplified from RNA transcripts. Investigators did first-round RT-PCR with HTBI primers, then second-round multiplex PCR. TCRdb reprocessed the multiplex PCR reads with MiXCR, giving one entry per CDR3 protein. The profile shows hundreds of thousands of distinct CDR3 sequences, 20% to 25% of them singletons. Sequencing was performed on peripheral blood. These receptors were obtained from a woman aged 18-30 years with stable Graves' hyperthyroidism.

J is TRBJ1-5 and V is TRBV11-2; perhaps TRBD1 as D (5 bases). The V gene lost 1 base and the J gene lost 6 bases, with 10 bases spanning the gap. The CDR3 spans 14 residues. Germline CDR1 reads SGHAT; CDR2 reads FQNNGV. CDR3 amino acids: CASSLGGGFQPQHF. The DNA of the CDR3 is TGTGCCAGCAGCTTAGGCGGGGGTTTTCAGCCCCAGCATTTT. Together with reference TRBV11-2 and TRBJ1-5, the CDR3 gives the full variable domain: EAGVAQSPRYKIIEKRQSVAFWCNPISGHATLYWYQQILGQGPKLLIQFQNNGVVDDSQLPKDRFSAERLKGVDSTLKIQPAKLEDSAVYLCASSLGGGFQPQHFGDGTRLSIL.

This chain connects TRBV11-2 to TRBJ2-5, with 8 bases lining up with TRBD2. After removal of 3 bases from V and 5 bases from J, the junction contained 8 bases not matched to a gene. CDR3 length equals 15 residues. Germline values: CDR1 SGHAT, CDR2 FQNNGV. CDR3: CASSFRRGGEETQYF. For the CDR3, the DNA is TGTGCCAGCAGCTTTCGTCGGGGGGGCGAGGAGACCCAGTACTTC.

The CDR3 DNA reads as TGTGCCAGCAGCGCGAGGGGCAGACGGATGAACACTGAAGCTTTCTTT. Its translation is CASSARGRRMNTEAFF. The chain carries TRBV6-1 and TRBJ1-1; TRBD1 is a possible D gene (5 bases). Germline-derived CDR1 and CDR2 are MNHNS and SASEGT. V was pared by 6 bases and J by 0 bases, with 17 bases between. The length of the CDR3 is 16 residues.

This clonotype was picked up many times. This chain uses TRBV24-1 with TRBJ2-2; D ambiguous. This CDR3 has 11 amino acids. Germline-derived CDR1 and CDR2 are KGHDR and SFDVKD. V lost 2 bases to trimming and J lost 7 bases, with 1 base between them. The CDR3 here is CATSDYGELFF. CDR3 coding DNA: TGTGCCACCAGTGATTACGGGGAGCTGTTTTTT.

This clonotype was detected ten times or more. This chain links TRBV20-1 with TRBJ2-5, with TRBD2 matching over 7 bases. The trim removed 4 bases at V and 5 bases at J, leaving 4 bases unmatched. This CDR3 region has 12 residues. Per the germline V gene, CDR1 is DFQATT and CDR2 is SNEGSKA (reference sequence). Here the CDR3 DNA reads TGCAGTGCTATTGGGGGGGGTGAGACCCAGTACTTC. Protein: CSAIGGGETQYF.

This clonotype was detected many times. The chain recombines TRBV5-1 with TRBJ1-2; 8 bases are shared with TRBD1. V was clipped by 4 bases and J by 4 bases; unmatched bases: 6. The CDR3 runs 14 residues. Germline V gene data show CDR1 as SGHRS and CDR2 as YFSETQ. The CDR3: CASSPGTGRYGYTF. The CDR3 DNA follows: TGCGCCAGCAGCCCGGGGACAGGTCGCTATGGCTACACCTTC.

The chain uses TRBV6-5 and TRBJ2-7, with TRBD2 matching 10 bases. This CDR3 is built from 15 residues. J was trimmed by 3 bases and V by 0 bases; bases with no gene match: 2. CDR1 and CDR2 from the germline V gene are MNHEY and SVGAGI. The CDR3 bases are TGTGCCAGCAGTTACTCTAGCGGGAGGAACTACGAGCAGTACTTC. Its translation: CASSYSSGRNYEQYF.

This clonotype has at least ten counts. DNA for the CDR3: TGTGCCACCAGCAGCGACTCCCAGGGGAGCAATCAGCCCCAGCATTTT. Encoded protein: CATSSDSQGSNQPQHF. V is TRBV15 and J is TRBJ1-5, with D possibly being TRBD1 (6 bases). From germline, CDR1 is LNHNV and CDR2 YYDKDF (reference sequence). Trimming removed 3 bases from V and 1 base from J, with 13 bases in between. The CDR3 is made up of 16 amino acids.

This clonotype appeared many times. The chain links TRBV6-6 to TRBJ2-7, with a tentative D call TRBD2 (6 bases). Germline CDR1 reads MNHNY; CDR2 reads SVGAGI (reference sequence). The V and J ends lost 8 bases and 3 bases respectively, with 17 bases between them. The CDR3 covers 14 residues. The CDR3: CASASGMGGYEQYF. CDR3 in DNA: TGTGCCAGCGCCTCAGGAATGGGAGGCTACGAGCAGTACTTC.

This clonotype was seen many times. The chain carries TRBV6-2 or TRBV6-3 and TRBJ2-5, with TRBD2 matching over 10 bases. Germline CDR1 reads MNHEY; CDR2 reads SVGEGT. The trim removed 3 bases at V and 3 bases at J, leaving 4 bases unmatched. This CDR3 has 15 amino acids. This CDR3 reads CASSYALAGEETQYF. For the CDR3, the DNA is TGTGCCAGCAGTTATGCGCTAGCGGGAGAAGAGACCCAGTACTTC.

Points on this clonotype: A read error may account for a junction end that differs from germline. The chain joins TRBV30 to TRBJ2-2; 8 bases are a match to TRBD2. The germline CDR1 and CDR2 sequences are GTSNPN and SVGIG (reference sequence). CDR3 length: 16 residues. CDR3 protein: CARSIRSGVRSGELFF. The CDR3 DNA reads TGTGCCCGGAGTATACGTAGCGGGGTGAGATCCGGGGAGCTGTTTTTT.

This clonotype has ten or more counts. The J gene is TRBJ2-7, the V gene TRBV29-1; D is tentatively TRBD1 or TRBD2 (5 bases each). CDR1 and CDR2 from the germline V gene are SQVTM and ANQGSEA. CDR3 size: 14 residues. Trimming cost V 4 bases and J 1 base, with 14 bases left between them. The CDR3 region is CSVVGTPRSYEQYF. The CDR3, as DNA: TGCAGCGTTGTCGGGACCCCTAGGTCCTACGAGCAGTACTTC.

Many counts were recorded for this clonotype. The chain links TRBV5-4 to TRBJ1-1; 7 bases match TRBD1. CDR1 SGHNT and CDR2 YYREEE come from the germline V gene (reference sequence). V trimming: 2 bases; J trimming: 3 bases; junction bases outside the gene matches: 16. The CDR3 spans 18 residues. The chain's CDR3 is CASSFGRWDSLRDTEAFF. DNA of the CDR3: TGTGCCAGCAGCTTTGGGCGGTGGGACAGCCTCCGGGACACTGAAGCTTTCTTT.

This clonotype has more than one count but fewer than ten. This could be a read error, since a much larger clone is one nucleotide away. CDR3: CVTSAGHHQETQYF. The CDR3 coding sequence is TGTGTCACCAGCGCGGGACACCATCAAGAGACCCAGTACTTC. The gene calls are TRBV15 and TRBJ2-5; TRBD1 or TRBD2 may be the D gene (6 bases each). CDR1 and CDR2 from the germline V gene are LNHNV and YYDKDF (reference sequence). The CDR3 totals 14 residues.

This clonotype has at least ten counts. This chain connects TRBV28 to TRBJ1-6, with a possible D match to TRBD1 (6 bases). The CDR3 length is 15 residues. V lost 4 bases, J lost 10 bases, and 17 bases lay in between. CDR1 is MDHEN and CDR2 is SYDVKM in the germline V gene. Written as DNA, the CDR3 is TGTGCCAGCAGTTCCCCAGGGGAGGTAGGATCACCCCTCCACTTT. Its protein product is CASSSPGEVGSPLHF.

V and J are TRBV7-6 and TRBJ2-1; TRBD2 agrees at 9 bases. The CDR3 is 17 amino acids. After removal of 3 bases from V and 8 bases from J, the junction contained 14 bases not matched to a gene. The germline V gene encodes CDR1 SGHVS and CDR2 FNYEAQ. CDR3 bases: TGTGCCAGCAGCTTCACACGGGCGGGAGGGATTTTAGATGAGCAGTTCTTC. It codes for CASSFTRAGGILDEQFF. Supplemented by reference TRBV7-6 and TRBJ2-1, the full variable domain reads GAGVSQSPRYKVTKRGQDVALRCDPISGHVSLYWYRQALGQGPEFLTYFNYEAQQDKSGLPNDRFSAERPEGSISTLTIQRTEQRDSAMYRCASSFTRAGGILDEQFFGPGTRLTVL.

This clonotype was seen at least ten times. The CDR3: CSARAGTSGSSEQYF. CDR3 nucleotides: TGCAGTGCTAGAGCCGGGACTAGCGGGAGTAGCGAGCAGTACTTC. V and J are TRBV20-1 and TRBJ2-7; TRBD2 aligns across 14 bases. Germline CDR1 and CDR2: DFQATT and SNEGSKA (reference sequence). V dropped 1 base and J dropped 6; count of bases not matched to a gene: 5. The CDR3 sequence is 15 residues long.

This clonotype came up many times. V gene TRBV24-1 combines with J gene TRBJ2-7; D is undetermined. Trimming cost V 2 bases and J 4 bases, with 14 bases left between them. The germline CDR1 and CDR2 sequences are KGHDR and SFDVKD. This CDR3 region has 15 residues. The CDR3 spells CATSDSLLRPYEQYF. The CDR3 DNA reads as TGTGCCACCAGTGATTCTCTTCTTCGTCCGTACGAGCAGTACTTC.

The rearrangement joins TRBV6-2 or TRBV6-3 to TRBJ1-1, with D tentatively TRBD1 (6 bases). V shed 5 bases and J shed 6 bases, with 22 bases lying between them. The CDR3 covers 16 residues. Looked up from germline, CDR1 is MNHEY and CDR2 is SVGEGT. The DNA for the CDR3 is TGTGCCAGCAGTGACCTAAATACAGGGATGAAGGCTGAAGCTTTCTTT. This codes for CASSDLNTGMKAEAFF.

The chain joins TRBV28 to TRBJ1-1; tentatively, D is TRBD1 (5 bases). The V end was cut by 6 bases, the J end by 3 bases, with 11 bases between. There are 13 residues in the CDR3. The germline V gene has CDR1 MDHEN and CDR2 SYDVKM. The CDR3: CASRNRRYTEAFF. The CDR3 bases are TGTGCCAGCAGAAACAGGAGGTACACTGAAGCTTTCTTT. Complete variable domain (other parts from reference TRBV28 and TRBJ1-1): DVKVTQSSRYLVKRTGEKVFLECVQDMDHENMFWYRQDPGLGLRLIYFSYDVKMKEKGDIPEGYSVSREKKERFSLILESASTNQTSMYLCASRNRRYTEAFFGQGTRLTVV.

The V gene is TRBV12-3 or TRBV12-4, the J gene TRBJ2-5; D is unclear. The germline V and J ends were trimmed by 5 bases and 6 bases, with 10 bases remaining between them. CDR3 length: 12 amino acids. The CDR3 DNA is TGTGCCAGCAGTCGGGCAAAGCAGACCCAGTACTTC. Translating gives CASSRAKQTQYF.

The gene calls are TRBV6-1 and TRBJ2-7; weak D call: TRBD1 (6 bases). Germline CDR1 is MNHNS and CDR2 is SASEGT. The CDR3 is 15 amino acids. Trimming took 3 bases from V and 3 from J, leaving 15 bases between them. The CDR3 sequence is CASSDYQGYFYEQYF. The CDR3 nucleotides are TGTGCCAGCAGTGATTACCAGGGGTATTTCTACGAGCAGTACTTC.

This chain joins TRBV20-1 and TRBJ2-7; 9 bases map to TRBD2. From germline, CDR1 is DFQATT and CDR2 SNEGSKA (reference sequence). This CDR3 contains 14 residues. Trimming took 5 bases from V and 0 from J; bases not matched to a gene: 5. CDR3 sequence: CSAPLSGSSYEQYF. CDR3 DNA: TGCAGTGCTCCCCTTAGCGGGAGCTCCTACGAGCAGTACTTC.

This clonotype was seen at least ten times. The genes are TRBV6-1 and TRBJ2-7; unclear D gene. V gave up 0 bases and J gave up 7 bases, with 7 bases separating them. The CDR3 is 12 amino acids. Germline loops: CDR1 MNHNS, CDR2 SASEGT. DNA of the CDR3: TGTGCCAGCAGTGAAGCGGACGGTGAGCAGTACTTC. Translating gives CASSEADGEQYF.

The sample holds many counts of this clonotype. The chain employs TRBV4-1 and TRBJ2-7, with unresolved D. The V end was cut by 6 bases, the J end by 2 bases, with 14 bases between. This CDR3 has 14 amino acids. Looked up from germline, CDR1 is MGHRA and CDR2 is YSYEKL. CDR3 residues: CASSQLGSAYEQYF. CDR3 nucleotide sequence: TGCGCCAGCAGTCAGCTGGGGTCCGCCTACGAGCAGTACTTC.

This clonotype occurred many times. This may stem from a read error, because a much larger clone lies one nucleotide away. The V call is TRBV6-5, the J call TRBJ2-7; TRBD2 matches 12 bases. This CDR3 has 17 amino acids. Germline V gives CDR1 MNHEY, CDR2 SVGAGI. CDR3 region: CGSSFRSLAGGLGEQYF. The CDR3 DNA reads TGTGGCAGCAGTTTTAGGTCTCTAGCGGGAGGGCTGGGCGAGCAGTACTTC.

The rearrangement links TRBV24-1 to TRBJ2-5; 8 bases line up with TRBD2. The V gene end was trimmed by 1 base and the J gene end by 5 bases; junction bases not matched to a gene: 5. Germline V lookup: CDR1 KGHDR, CDR2 SFDVKD. This CDR3 spans 15 amino acids. The CDR3 DNA is TGTGCCACCAGTGATTTTAGCGGGATAGAGGAGACCCAGTACTTC. Translated: CATSDFSGIEETQYF.

This clonotype has ten or more counts. The chain's CDR3 is CASTGGSKNEQYF. As DNA, the CDR3 is TGTGCCAGCACCGGCGGGAGTAAGAACGAGCAGTACTTC. The chain is built from TRBV28 and TRBJ2-7; 7 bases match TRBD2. From germline, CDR1 is MDHEN and CDR2 SYDVKM. With V trimmed by 7 bases and J by 5 bases, 8 bases remained unmatched. The CDR3 contains 13 residues. Full variable domain (rest looked up from reference TRBV28 and TRBJ2-7): DVKVTQSSRYLVKRTGEKVFLECVQDMDHENMFWYRQDPGLGLRLIYFSYDVKMKEKGDIPEGYSVSREKKERFSLILESASTNQTSMYLCASTGGSKNEQYFGPGTRLTVT.

The chain joins TRBV27 to TRBJ2-7, with 7 positions matching TRBD2. CDR1 and CDR2 (germline): MNHEY, SMNVEV (reference sequence). The CDR3 loop spans 15 amino acids. V lost 3 bases to trimming and J lost 2 bases; unmatched junction nucleotides: 7. CDR3 sequence: CASSFIASGAYEQYF. The DNA of the CDR3 is TGTGCCAGCAGTTTTATCGCTAGCGGAGCCTACGAGCAGTACTTC.

In its sample, this clonotype was seen many times. This chain uses TRBV7-9 with TRBJ1-5; D uncertain. This CDR3 is 13 amino acids long. The germline V gene encodes CDR1 SEHNR and CDR2 FQNEAQ (reference sequence). The V end lost 0 bases, the J end lost 7 bases, and 7 bases lay between the germline ends. CDR3 DNA sequence: TGTGCCAGCAGCTTAGCAGCAGAGCAGCCCCAGCATTTT. Translated, it gives CASSLAAEQPQHF.

Ten or more counts support this clonotype. The chain is built from TRBV5-1 and TRBJ2-7, with 9 bases fitting TRBD1. Germline assignment: CDR1 SGHRS and CDR2 YFSETQ. The CDR3 sequence is 15 residues long. Trimming removed 0 bases from V and 7 bases from J; junction bases left unmatched: 8. In DNA form, the CDR3 reads TGCGCCAGCAGCTTGGCCACAGGGGGCGAAGGGGAGCAGTACTTC. Translated: CASSLATGGEGEQYF. The variable domain in full, completed from reference TRBV5-1 and TRBJ2-7, reads KAGVTQTPRYLIKTRGQQVTLSCSPISGHRSVSWYQQTPGQGLQFLFEYFSETQRNKGNFPGRFSGRQFSNSRSEMNVSTLELGDSALYLCASSLATGGEGEQYFGPGTRLTVT.

This clonotype was found a few times. The chain has TRBV29-1 and TRBJ2-5; D uncertain. CDR3 length equals 12 residues. Per germline, CDR1 SQVTM and CDR2 ANQGSEA. V dropped 1 base and J dropped 5 bases, with 8 bases sitting between them. The DNA for the CDR3 is TGCAGCGTTGAAGTCCAGCCGGAGACCCAGTACTTC. Amino acid sequence: CSVEVQPETQYF.